The clone carrying this T cell receptor (beta chain) has a handful of counts. Antigen unknown. How the authors handled the data: With a range of 23,224 to 690,600, the median per sample was around 96,000 TCRs. Via MiXCR, TCRdb re-called the RACE reads, giving one row per CDR3 protein. These V and J calls derive from TCRdb rather than the authors' analysis. The profile covers over 300,000 distinct CDR3 sequences, with 5.1% appearing a single time and 2.5% to 3% taken by the ten largest. The time point denotes: pre-sensitization, week 0. Sample treatment: therapeutic diphenylcyclopropenone sensitization with weekly scalp DPC. The CDR3 extends over 16 amino acids. V lost 1 base, J lost 1 base, and 13 bases lay in between. Per germline, CDR1 SEHNR and CDR2 FQNEAQ (reference sequence). The sample originates from a study of human T cells and chemical hapten exposure. Broader study findings: High-frequency TCRs, those above 1 in 1000, stayed the same after DPC sensitization.

This TCR derives from a woman aged 45-59 years with alopecia areata. Some clones in this sample may be carry-over from other donors' samples. The sequences come from whole blood, collected in connection with sensitization to the hapten diphenylcyclopropenone (DPC). The V and J genes are TRBV7-9 and TRBJ1-1, with D possibly TRBD1 on 6 matching bases. Here the CDR3 reads CASSLDRTAWNTEAFF. The CDR3 DNA reads as TGTGCCAGCAGCTTAGATAGGACAGCCTGGAACACTGAAGCTTTCTTT.